This passage covers 17 T cell receptor beta chains from one sample sequenced in a study of blood T cells in healthy people across ages. Alongside a J-beta primer mix, a sample-barcoded 5' primer served in a second PCR lasting about 7 to 11 cycles. In TCRdb, the 5' RACE reads were re-called with MiXCR into one record per CDR3 protein. Seen here are about 680,000 distinct CDR3 sequences, around 49% observed once, and the top ten hold around a third. The sample taken for sequencing was blood. The receptors come from a woman aged 60-75 years in good health.

The chain uses TRBV4-2 and TRBJ2-7, with 9 bases aligning to TRBD1. With 1 base clipped from V and 2 bases from J, the junction kept 6 bases outside the gene matches. Germline CDR1 reads LGHNA; CDR2 reads YNFKEQ. CDR3 length: 16 residues. The CDR3 DNA follows: TGTGCCAGCAGCCAAGCTGGCACAGGGGGCGCCTACGAGCAGTACTTC. Translation: CASSQAGTGGAYEQYF.

This clonotype was seen more than once but under ten times. V usage is TRBV5-1 and J usage is TRBJ2-1; TRBD2 matches 10 bases. V lost 3 bases and J lost 4; bases outside the gene matches: 7. Germline V gene data show CDR1 as SGHRS and CDR2 as YFSETQ. CDR3 length: 16 amino acids. The CDR3 DNA follows: TGCGCCAGCAGCTGGGGAAGAGCGGGAGGGTACAATGAGCAGTTCTTC. Protein product: CASSWGRAGGYNEQFF.

This clonotype came up many times. The chain uses TRBV24-1 and TRBJ2-3, with 10 bases lining up with TRBD2. CDR1 is KGHDR and CDR2 is SFDVKD in the germline V gene. With 3 bases clipped from V and 4 bases from J, the junction kept 3 bases outside the gene matches. This CDR3 has 15 residues. This CDR3 reads CATSDSGRASDTQYF. CDR3 sequence (DNA): TGTGCCACCAGTGATAGCGGGAGGGCATCAGATACGCAGTATTTT.

In this sample, this clonotype turned up a few times. The J gene is TRBJ2-7, the V gene TRBV5-1, with D possibly being TRBD1 (5 bases). Germline V lookup: CDR1 SGHRS, CDR2 YFSETQ. CDR3 length: 14 amino acids. Trimming took 0 bases from V and 7 from J, leaving 14 bases between them. For the CDR3, the DNA is TGCGCCAGCAGCTTGGCGCCAGGGCTCCAGGAGCAGTACTTC. This gives the protein CASSLAPGLQEQYF.

The chain uses TRBV5-1 and TRBJ2-3; the D gene is possibly TRBD2 (5 bases). The CDR3 runs 15 residues. V lost 2 bases and J 5 bases, leaving 15 bases between the germline ends. The germline V gene encodes CDR1 SGHRS and CDR2 YFSETQ. CDR3 region: CASSFLDPREDTQYF. CDR3 nucleotides: TGCGCCAGCAGCTTTCTAGACCCGAGGGAAGATACGCAGTATTTT.

The chain uses TRBV4-3 and TRBJ2-1; no clear D gene. V shed 4 bases and J shed 7 bases, with 11 bases lying between them. This CDR3 spans 13 amino acids. CDR1 and CDR2 (germline): LGHNA, YSLEER. CDR3 DNA sequence: TGCGCCAGCAGCCCTACTCAAAAGAATGAGCAGTTCTTC. Translating it yields CASSPTQKNEQFF.

The sample holds one count of this clonotype. The V call is TRBV5-1, the J call TRBJ2-1; D is possibly TRBD2 (6 bases). The germline V and J ends were trimmed by 3 bases and 10 bases, with 17 bases remaining between them. This CDR3 comprises 14 residues. CDR1 is SGHRS and CDR2 is YFSETQ in the germline V gene. The CDR3 sequence is CASSSGTPPNEQFF. DNA of the CDR3: TGCGCCAGCAGCTCTGGGACTCCTCCCAACGAGCAGTTCTTC.

The rearrangement links TRBV7-2 to TRBJ2-1; TRBD2 aligns across 8 bases. This CDR3 is 19 amino acids long. V shed 5 bases and J 9 bases; nucleotides not matched to a gene: 24. Looked up from germline, CDR1 is SGHTA and CDR2 is FQGNSA. The CDR3 loop reads CASSPPRGHTASGRREQFF. In DNA, the CDR3 is TGTGCCAGCAGCCCCCCTCGAGGGCACACGGCTAGCGGGCGGCGTGAGCAGTTCTTC.

This clonotype was found many times. V is TRBV20-1 and J is TRBJ2-1; the match to TRBD2 covers 12 bases. The CDR3 is made up of 15 amino acids. Germline V CDR1 and CDR2: DFQATT, SNEGSKA (reference sequence). With V trimmed by 6 bases and J by 9 bases, 12 bases remained unmatched. The CDR3, as DNA: TGCAGTGCCTTCGGACTAGCGGGATGGGGGGGTGAGCAGTTCTTC. This codes for CSAFGLAGWGGEQFF.

This clonotype was recorded once. This chain connects TRBV6-1 to TRBJ1-6; perhaps TRBD1 as D (6 bases). Trimming removed 2 bases from V and 7 bases from J, with 12 bases in between. The CDR3 runs to 15 residues. Germline V lookup: CDR1 MNHNS, CDR2 SASEGT. The CDR3 region has the DNA TGTGCCAGCAGTGAAATTGGAACAGGGAATTCACCCCTCCACTTT. Encoded protein: CASSEIGTGNSPLHF.

Concerning this clonotype: A single base separates this from a much larger clone, so it may be a read error. The V and J genes are TRBV5-1 and TRBJ2-5; the D is unclear. V lost 0 bases, J lost 11 bases, and 14 bases lay in between. The CDR3 extends over 13 amino acids. In germline, CDR1 is SGHRS, CDR2 YFSETQ. The chain's CDR3 is CASSLEGLNEQYF. CDR3 nucleotide sequence: TGCGCCAGCAGCTTGGAGGGCCTGAATGAGCAGTACTTC.

The V gene is TRBV20-1, the J gene TRBJ2-3, with 11 bases aligning to TRBD2. This CDR3 has 14 residues. CDR1 is DFQATT, CDR2 SNEGSKA, per germline (reference sequence). With V trimmed by 6 bases and J by 3 bases, 5 bases remained unmatched. The CDR3 nucleotides read TGCAGTGCCAAAATAGCGGGAGGGACAGATACGCAGTATTTT. Protein sequence: CSAKIAGGTDTQYF.

V and J are TRBV7-3 and TRBJ2-1; 9 bases fit TRBD1. The CDR3 is made up of 14 amino acids. The V gene end was trimmed by 5 bases and the J gene end by 9 bases; junction bases not matched to a gene: 8. CDR1 SGHTA and CDR2 FQGTGA come from the germline V gene. For the CDR3, the DNA is TGTGCCAGCAGCAACGAACAGGGGGCAGGTGAGCAGTTCTTC. Amino acid sequence: CASSNEQGAGEQFF.

This chain uses TRBV20-1 with TRBJ2-7, with D unresolved. Trimming pared 3 bases from V and 3 bases from J, leaving 12 bases between. The CDR3 totals 13 residues. The germline CDR1 and CDR2 sequences are DFQATT and SNEGSKA (reference sequence). CDR3 protein: CSASAEKLYEQYF. The CDR3 DNA follows: TGCAGTGCTAGTGCGGAAAAGCTCTACGAGCAGTACTTC.

The chain carries TRBV2 and TRBJ1-1; D not resolved. Germline assignment: CDR1 SNHLY and CDR2 FYNNEI. V was shortened by 8 bases and J by 4 bases, with 14 bases between the two germline ends. The CDR3 is 13 amino acids. CDR3 DNA sequence: TGTGCCAGCGGCCAGGACCTGGTCACTGAAGCTTTCTTT. Protein: CASGQDLVTEAFF.

The rearrangement uses TRBV11-2 and TRBJ2-5, with TRBD2 as a possible D gene (6 bases). Germline loops: CDR1 SGHAT, CDR2 FQNNGV. Trimming shortened V by 1 base and J by 1 base, and 10 bases separated the two germline ends. The CDR3 length is 15 residues. This chain's CDR3 is CASSLGAGFQETQYF. CDR3 nucleotides: TGTGCCAGCAGCTTAGGGGCGGGATTCCAAGAGACCCAGTACTTC.

The rearrangement joins TRBV12-3 or TRBV12-4 to TRBJ2-3; TRBD2 matches at 10 bases. J was trimmed by 3 bases and V by 1 base; bases with no gene match: 1. The CDR3 consists of 15 residues. The CDR3 loop reads CASSLGSGRTDTQYF. CDR3 DNA sequence: TGTGCCAGCAGTTTAGGTAGCGGGAGGACAGATACGCAGTATTTT.